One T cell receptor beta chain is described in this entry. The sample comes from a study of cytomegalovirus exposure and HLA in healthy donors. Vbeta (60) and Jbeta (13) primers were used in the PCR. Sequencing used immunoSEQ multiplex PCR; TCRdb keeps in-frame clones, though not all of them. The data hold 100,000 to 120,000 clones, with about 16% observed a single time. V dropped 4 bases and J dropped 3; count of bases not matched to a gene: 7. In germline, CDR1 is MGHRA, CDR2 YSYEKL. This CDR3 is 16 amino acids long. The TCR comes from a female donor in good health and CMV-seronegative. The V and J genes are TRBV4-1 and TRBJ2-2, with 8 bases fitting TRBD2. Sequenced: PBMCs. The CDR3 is CASSRHAGGYTGELFF. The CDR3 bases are TGCGCCAGCAGCCGGCATGCGGGGGGTTACACCGGGGAGCTGTTTTTT.